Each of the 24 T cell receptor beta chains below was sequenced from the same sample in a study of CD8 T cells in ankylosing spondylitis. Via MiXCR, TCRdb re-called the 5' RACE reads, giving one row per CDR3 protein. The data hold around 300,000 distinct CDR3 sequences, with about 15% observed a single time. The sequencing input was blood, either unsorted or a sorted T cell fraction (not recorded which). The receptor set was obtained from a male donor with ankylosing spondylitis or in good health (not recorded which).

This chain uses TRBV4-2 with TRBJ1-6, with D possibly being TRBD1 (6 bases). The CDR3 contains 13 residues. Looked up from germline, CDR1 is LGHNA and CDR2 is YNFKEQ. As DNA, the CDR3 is TGTGCTACTAGGGGGGGTTATAATTCACCCCTCCACTTT. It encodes CATRGGYNSPLHF.

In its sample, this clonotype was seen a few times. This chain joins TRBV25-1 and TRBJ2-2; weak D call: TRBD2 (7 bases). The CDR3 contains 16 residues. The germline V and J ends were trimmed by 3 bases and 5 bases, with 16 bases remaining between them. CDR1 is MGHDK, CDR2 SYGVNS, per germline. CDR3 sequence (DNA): TGTGCCAGCAGTGACCGTAAAGGGAGGGGGACCGGGGAGCTGTTTTTT. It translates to CASSDRKGRGTGELFF.

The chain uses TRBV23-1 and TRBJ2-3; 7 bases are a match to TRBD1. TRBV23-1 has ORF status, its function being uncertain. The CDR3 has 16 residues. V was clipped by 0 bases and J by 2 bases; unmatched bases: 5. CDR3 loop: CASSQSTGIYTDTQYF. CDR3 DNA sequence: TGCGCCAGCAGTCAATCGACAGGGATTTACACAGATACGCAGTATTTT.

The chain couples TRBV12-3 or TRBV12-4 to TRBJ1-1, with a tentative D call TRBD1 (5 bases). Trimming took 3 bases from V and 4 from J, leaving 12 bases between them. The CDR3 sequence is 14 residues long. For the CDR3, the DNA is TGTGCCAGCAGTTTGACAGAAGTCGGCACTGAAGCTTTCTTT. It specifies CASSLTEVGTEAFF.

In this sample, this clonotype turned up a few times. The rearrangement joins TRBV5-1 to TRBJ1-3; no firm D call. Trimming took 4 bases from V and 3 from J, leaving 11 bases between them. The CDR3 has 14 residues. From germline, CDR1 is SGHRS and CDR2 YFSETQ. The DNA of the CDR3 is TGCGCCAGCAGCCTTGGAGGGAATGGAAACACCATATATTTT. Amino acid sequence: CASSLGGNGNTIYF.

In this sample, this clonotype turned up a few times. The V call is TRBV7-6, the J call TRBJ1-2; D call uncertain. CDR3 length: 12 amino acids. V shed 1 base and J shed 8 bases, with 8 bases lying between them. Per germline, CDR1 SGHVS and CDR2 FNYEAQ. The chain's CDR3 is CASSLDGKGYTF. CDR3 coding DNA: TGTGCCAGCAGCTTAGATGGGAAGGGCTACACCTTC.

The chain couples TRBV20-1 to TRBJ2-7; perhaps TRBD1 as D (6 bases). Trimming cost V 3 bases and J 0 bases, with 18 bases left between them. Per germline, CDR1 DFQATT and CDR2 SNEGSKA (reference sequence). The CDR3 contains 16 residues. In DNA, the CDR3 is TGCAGTGCTAGCCCATGGGCCGGACAGATCTCCTACGAGCAGTACTTC. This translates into CSASPWAGQISYEQYF.

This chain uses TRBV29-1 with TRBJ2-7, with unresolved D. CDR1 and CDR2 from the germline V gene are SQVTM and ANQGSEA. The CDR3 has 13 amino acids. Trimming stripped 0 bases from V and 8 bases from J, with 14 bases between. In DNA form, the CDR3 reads TGCAGCGTTGAAGATAAGGAGCGTTGGAAGCAGTACTTC. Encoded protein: CSVEDKERWKQYF.

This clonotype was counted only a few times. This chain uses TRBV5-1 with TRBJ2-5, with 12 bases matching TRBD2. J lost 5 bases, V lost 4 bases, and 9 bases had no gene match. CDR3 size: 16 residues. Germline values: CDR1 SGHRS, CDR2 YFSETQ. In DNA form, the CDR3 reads TGCGCCAGCAGCACTCGGACTAGCGGGACAGGGGAGACCCAGTACTTC. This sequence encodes CASSTRTSGTGETQYF.

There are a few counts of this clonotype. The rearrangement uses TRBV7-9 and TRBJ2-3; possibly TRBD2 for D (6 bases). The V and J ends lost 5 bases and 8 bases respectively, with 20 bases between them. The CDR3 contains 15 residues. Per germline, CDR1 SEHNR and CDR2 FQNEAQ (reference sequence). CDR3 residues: CASSRDSPTLGTQYF. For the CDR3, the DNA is TGTGCCAGCAGCCGGGACTCGCCGACTCTAGGTACGCAGTATTTT.

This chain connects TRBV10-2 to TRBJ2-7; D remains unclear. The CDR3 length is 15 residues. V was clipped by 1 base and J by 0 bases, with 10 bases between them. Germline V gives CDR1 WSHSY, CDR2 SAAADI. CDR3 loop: CASSEFTYSSYEQYF. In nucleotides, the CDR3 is TGCGCCAGCAGTGAGTTCACCTATAGCTCCTACGAGCAGTACTTC.

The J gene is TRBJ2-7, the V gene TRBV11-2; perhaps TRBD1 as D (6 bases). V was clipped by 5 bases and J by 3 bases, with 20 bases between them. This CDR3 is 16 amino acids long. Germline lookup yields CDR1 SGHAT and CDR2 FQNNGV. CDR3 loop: CASSQGGIRGFYEQYF. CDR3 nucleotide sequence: TGTGCCAGCAGCCAAGGCGGTATCAGGGGATTCTACGAGCAGTACTTC.

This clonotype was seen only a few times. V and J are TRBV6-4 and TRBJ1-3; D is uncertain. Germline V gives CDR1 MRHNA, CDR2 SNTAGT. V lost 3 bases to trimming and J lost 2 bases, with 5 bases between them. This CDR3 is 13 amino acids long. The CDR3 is CASSETAGNTIYF. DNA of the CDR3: TGTGCCAGCAGTGAAACGGCTGGAAACACCATATATTTT.

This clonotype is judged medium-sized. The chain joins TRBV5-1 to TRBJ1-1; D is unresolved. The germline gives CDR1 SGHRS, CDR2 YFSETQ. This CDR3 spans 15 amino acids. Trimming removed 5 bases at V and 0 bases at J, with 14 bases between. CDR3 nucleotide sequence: TGCGCCAGCAGAGGTGGTGACGGCATGAACACTGAAGCTTTCTTT. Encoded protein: CASRGGDGMNTEAFF.

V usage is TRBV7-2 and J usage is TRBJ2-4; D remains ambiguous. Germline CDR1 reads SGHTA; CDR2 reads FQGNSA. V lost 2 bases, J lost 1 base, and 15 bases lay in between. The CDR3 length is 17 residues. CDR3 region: CASSLLSGKRAKNIQYF. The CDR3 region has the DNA TGTGCCAGCAGCTTATTATCAGGAAAACGGGCCAAAAACATTCAGTACTTC. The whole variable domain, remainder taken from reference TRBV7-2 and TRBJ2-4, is GAGVSQSPSNKVTEKGKDVELRCDPISGHTALYWYRQSLGQGLEFLIYFQGNSAPDKSGLPSDRFSAERTGGSVSTLTIQRTQQEDSAVYLCASSLLSGKRAKNIQYFGAGTRLSVL.

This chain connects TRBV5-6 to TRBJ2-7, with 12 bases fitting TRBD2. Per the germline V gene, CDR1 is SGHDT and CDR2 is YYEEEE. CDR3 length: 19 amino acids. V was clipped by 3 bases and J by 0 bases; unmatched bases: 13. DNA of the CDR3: TGTGCCAGCAGCTCCTACCTGACTAGCGGGAGCCTTACCTCCTACGAGCAGTACTTC. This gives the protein CASSSYLTSGSLTSYEQYF.

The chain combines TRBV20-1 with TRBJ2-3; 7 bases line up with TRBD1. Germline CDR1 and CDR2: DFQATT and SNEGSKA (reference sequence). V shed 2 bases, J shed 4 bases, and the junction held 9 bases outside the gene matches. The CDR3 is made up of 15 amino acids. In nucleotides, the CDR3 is TGCAGTGCTAGACGGACAGGCGGAGGAGCAGATACGCAGTATTTT. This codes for CSARRTGGGADTQYF.

The CDR3 sequence is CASSLRDGHEKLFF. The CDR3 DNA reads TGTGCCAGCAGTTTAAGAGACGGACACGAAAAACTGTTTTTT. The J gene is TRBJ1-4, the V gene TRBV12-3 or TRBV12-4, with a tentative D call TRBD1 (5 bases). This CDR3 has 14 amino acids. Deletions cut 2 bases from V and 8 bases from J, with 12 bases between.

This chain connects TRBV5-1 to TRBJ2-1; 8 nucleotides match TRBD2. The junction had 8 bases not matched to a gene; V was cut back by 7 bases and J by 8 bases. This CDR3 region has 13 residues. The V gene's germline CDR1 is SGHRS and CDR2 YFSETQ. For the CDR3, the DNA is TGCGCCAGCGGTTTGGCGGGAGGCTATGAGCAGTTCTTC. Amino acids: CASGLAGGYEQFF.

This CDR3 is CAISEGISYEQYF. The CDR3, as DNA: TGTGCCATCAGTGAGGGCATCTCCTACGAGCAGTACTTC. V is TRBV10-3 and J is TRBJ2-7; the D is unclear. CDR1 is ENHRY, CDR2 SYGVKD, per germline. V lost 2 bases and J 0 bases, leaving 5 bases between the germline ends. The CDR3 length is 13 residues.

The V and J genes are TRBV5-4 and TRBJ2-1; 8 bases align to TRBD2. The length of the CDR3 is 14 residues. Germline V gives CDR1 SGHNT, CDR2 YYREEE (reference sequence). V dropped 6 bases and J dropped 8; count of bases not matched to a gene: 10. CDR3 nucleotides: TGTGCCAGCAAGTCGGGAGGGCCAAGCTATGAGCAGTTCTTC. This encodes CASKSGGPSYEQFF.

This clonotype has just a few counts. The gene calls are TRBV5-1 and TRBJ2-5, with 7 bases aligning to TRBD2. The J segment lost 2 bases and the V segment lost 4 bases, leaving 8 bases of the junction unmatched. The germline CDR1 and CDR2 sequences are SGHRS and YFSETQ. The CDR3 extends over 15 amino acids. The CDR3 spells CASSPGLVEQETQYF. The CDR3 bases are TGCGCCAGCAGCCCTGGACTAGTAGAGCAAGAGACCCAGTACTTC.

The CDR3: CASSATPGRQGDTQYF. Written as DNA, the CDR3 is TGCGCCAGCAGCGCGACCCCCGGTCGTCAAGGGGATACGCAGTATTTT. V and J are TRBV5-1 and TRBJ2-3; the D is unclear. The germline V gene encodes CDR1 SGHRS and CDR2 YFSETQ. V was clipped by 4 bases and J by 6 bases, with 21 bases between them. This CDR3 contains 16 residues.

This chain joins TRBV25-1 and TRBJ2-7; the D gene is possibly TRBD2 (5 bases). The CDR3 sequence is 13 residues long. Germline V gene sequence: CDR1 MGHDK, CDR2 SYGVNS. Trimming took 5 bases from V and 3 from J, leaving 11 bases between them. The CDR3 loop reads CASSSAGVYEQYF. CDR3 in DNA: TGTGCCAGCAGTAGTGCCGGGGTCTACGAGCAGTACTTC.